This TCR beta chain was sequenced for a study of T cell responses to AZD1222 COVID-19 vaccine. The length of the CDR3 is 14 residues. Germline V lookup: CDR1 SGDLS, CDR2 YYNGEE. V lost 4 bases and J 4 bases, leaving 15 bases between the germline ends. Using immunoSEQ multiplex PCR, the repertoire was profiled, and TCRdb retains in-frame clones only, with some absent. Of 120,000 or so clones listed, around 86% are singletons. V gene TRBV9 combines with J gene TRBJ2-7, with a possible D match to TRBD1 (6 bases). The TCR was taken from an adult in good health. Sample: peripheral blood, taken on day 0 of AZD1222 vaccination. The CDR3: CASSIATGQYEQYF. The DNA of the CDR3 is TGTGCCAGCAGCATAGCCACAGGACAGTACGAGCAGTACTTC.